A single sample is the source of the 24 T cell receptor beta chains below, sequenced in a study of identical twins. TCRdb itself ran the 5' RACE reads through MiXCR, one entry per CDR3 protein. The sample lists under 250,000 distinct CDR3 sequences, 7% to 8.5% seen once, with around 5.4% in the top ten. This sample was shared with a second study, whose subject was yellow fever vaccine responses in identical twins.

The sample was CD8+ T cells sorted from blood. These receptors were obtained from a woman aged 18-35 years in good health.

At least ten counts were recorded for this clonotype. The rearrangement joins TRBV12-3 or TRBV12-4 to TRBJ1-1, with TRBD1 identical over 7 bases. Germline trimming cut 5 bases from V and 4 bases from J; bases unmatched to any gene: 1. The CDR3 runs to 12 residues. CDR3 sequence: CASSTGATEAFF. The DNA of the CDR3 is TGTGCCAGCAGTACAGGGGCCACTGAAGCTTTCTTT.

Many counts were recorded for this clonotype. The chain uses TRBV5-6 and TRBJ2-1; D perhaps matches TRBD2 (5 bases). CDR1 SGHDT and CDR2 YYEEEE come from the germline V gene. V was clipped by 0 bases and J by 0 bases, with 7 bases between them. This CDR3 has 15 residues. CDR3 DNA sequence: TGTGCCAGCAGCTTGGGTCGGGACTCCTACAATGAGCAGTTCTTC. Translated, it gives CASSLGRDSYNEQFF.

The sample holds a few counts of this clonotype. V and J are TRBV2 and TRBJ2-7; the match to TRBD1 covers 7 bases. The CDR3 totals 17 residues. The V and J ends lost 5 bases and 3 bases, in that order; junction bases with no gene match: 16. Germline V gene lookup returns CDR1 SNHLY and CDR2 FYNNEI. CDR3 in amino acids: CASSRLDIRDSVYEQYF. The CDR3 bases are TGTGCCAGCAGTCGGCTAGACATCCGGGACAGCGTCTACGAGCAGTACTTC.

The J gene is TRBJ1-2, the V gene TRBV4-1; D is undetermined. The CDR3 runs 18 residues. CDR1 is MGHRA, CDR2 YSYEKL, per germline. The ends were cut back, 1 base at V and 0 bases at J, with 18 bases in the middle. CDR3 in DNA: TGCGCCAGCAGCCAAGTAAGTCCTTGGCGTACAGCTAACTATGGCTACACCTTC. It codes for CASSQVSPWRTANYGYTF.

This clonotype appeared a few times. The chain uses TRBV5-5 and TRBJ1-1, with D unresolved. V was pared by 1 base and J by 1 base, with 8 bases between. CDR3 length equals 14 residues. Germline CDR1 SGHKS, CDR2 YYEKEE (reference sequence). The CDR3 region is CASSLLNSNTEAFF. In nucleotides, the CDR3 is TGTGCCAGCAGCTTGCTCAATTCGAACACTGAAGCTTTCTTT.

V usage is TRBV27 and J usage is TRBJ2-5; TRBD1 or TRBD2 may be the D gene (5 bases each). The germline V gene encodes CDR1 MNHEY and CDR2 SMNVEV (reference sequence). V lost 2 bases to trimming and J lost 4 bases, with 11 bases between them. The CDR3 is 14 residues long. This CDR3 is CASSLSRGAETQYF. The CDR3, as DNA: TGTGCCAGCAGTTTAAGTAGAGGGGCAGAGACCCAGTACTTC.

This clonotype was seen only a few times. This rearrangement joins TRBV4-1 to TRBJ2-7; D may be TRBD1 (6 bases). The CDR3 length is 15 residues. CDR1 is MGHRA and CDR2 is YSYEKL in the germline V gene. V was trimmed by 3 bases and J by 3 bases, leaving 15 bases between them. The DNA for the CDR3 is TGCGCCAGCAGCCAGGGGGCCAGTAGAATCTACGAGCAGTACTTC. Its protein product is CASSQGASRIYEQYF.

This clonotype was seen ten or more times. V usage is TRBV29-1 and J usage is TRBJ2-5; perhaps TRBD1 as D (6 bases). There are 13 residues in the CDR3. The V end was cut by 3 bases, the J end by 0 bases, with 8 bases between. Germline CDR1 SQVTM, CDR2 ANQGSEA. In DNA, the CDR3 is TGCAGCGTTGAGAGGGACAACCAAGAGACCCAGTACTTC. Amino acids: CSVERDNQETQYF.

In its sample, this clonotype was seen a few times. The chain has TRBV6-1 and TRBJ2-2, with D perhaps TRBD2 (6 bases). The CDR3 totals 17 residues. V was cut by 6 bases and J by 4 bases, with 21 bases left in between. The germline CDR1 and CDR2 sequences are MNHNS and SASEGT. The CDR3 region is CASSPTTSTAFTGELFF. The CDR3 DNA follows: TGTGCCAGCAGCCCTACCACTAGCACCGCTTTCACCGGGGAGCTGTTTTTT.

This clonotype was seen many times. The V gene is TRBV7-9, the J gene TRBJ2-5, with 7 bases aligning to TRBD1. V shed 2 bases and J 5 bases; nucleotides not matched to a gene: 8. Germline CDR1 is SEHNR and CDR2 is FQNEAQ (reference sequence). The CDR3 runs to 15 residues. The CDR3 DNA sequence: TGTGCCAGCAGCTTATCCCCACAGGGGTTTGAGACCCAGTACTTC. It yields the protein CASSLSPQGFETQYF.

The V gene is TRBV4-1, the J gene TRBJ1-2; 10 nucleotides line up with TRBD1. Germline values: CDR1 MGHRA, CDR2 YSYEKL. The CDR3 covers 16 residues. The ends lost 1 base at V and 6 bases at J; junction bases unmatched: 8. This CDR3 reads CASSQAGTGDLHGYTF. The CDR3 DNA follows: TGCGCCAGCAGCCAAGCGGGGACAGGGGATTTACATGGCTACACCTTC.

The V call is TRBV15, the J call TRBJ2-3, with TRBD1 matching over 8 bases. V lost 5 bases to trimming and J lost 6 bases; unmatched junction nucleotides: 7. The germline gives CDR1 LNHNV, CDR2 YYDKDF (reference sequence). The CDR3 runs to 14 residues. The CDR3, as DNA: TGTGCCACCAGCGGCACAGGGGGTTTGGATACGCAGTATTTT. Translated, it gives CATSGTGGLDTQYF.

J is TRBJ2-7 and V is TRBV9; 12 positions agree with TRBD2. Germline V CDR1 and CDR2: SGDLS, YYNGEE. J gave up 0 bases and V 0 bases, and 1 base lay outside the gene matches. The CDR3 is 16 amino acids. In DNA form, the CDR3 reads TGTGCCAGCAGCGTAGGACTAGCGGGAGTCTCCTACGAGCAGTACTTC. This sequence encodes CASSVGLAGVSYEQYF.

This clonotype showed up many times. This sequence joins TRBV7-9 and TRBJ2-7, with D possibly TRBD1 on 6 matching bases. Germline V CDR1 and CDR2: SEHNR, FQNEAQ (reference sequence). V lost 6 bases to trimming and J lost 0 bases, with 9 bases between them. The CDR3 sequence is 13 residues long. For the CDR3, the DNA is TGTGCCAGCAGGACAGGATCCTCCTACGAGCAGTACTTC. It codes for CASRTGSSYEQYF. The variable domain in full, with the rest retrieved from reference TRBV7-9 and TRBJ2-7, is DTGVSQNPRHKITKRGQNVTFRCDPISEHNRLYWYRQTLGQGPEFLTYFQNEAQLEKSRLLSDRFSAERPKGSFSTLEIQRTEQGDSAMYLCASRTGSSYEQYFGPGTRLTVT.

The V call is TRBV12-3 or TRBV12-4, the J call TRBJ2-7; D unresolved. The CDR3 sequence is 13 residues long. The V end was cut by 3 bases, the J end by 2 bases, with 8 bases between. For the CDR3, the DNA is TGTGCCAGCAGTTTTGGTCTAACCTACGAGCAGTACTTC. It codes for CASSFGLTYEQYF.

The chain links TRBV27 to TRBJ2-7, with a tentative D call TRBD2 (6 bases). The CDR3 runs 16 residues. Trimming took 5 bases from V and 3 from J, leaving 20 bases between them. The germline V gene has CDR1 MNHEY and CDR2 SMNVEV (reference sequence). In DNA form, the CDR3 reads TGTGCCAGCAGTCCCCAGTCAGCGGAGGGGAGCTACGAGCAGTACTTC. Its protein is CASSPQSAEGSYEQYF.

The table lists this clonotype with many counts. J is TRBJ2-6 and V is TRBV12-3 or TRBV12-4; 8 bases align to TRBD1. The CDR3 contains 17 residues. V was clipped by 2 bases and J by 0 bases; unmatched bases: 3. DNA of the CDR3: TGTGCCAGCAGTTTACGGGACAGGTACTCTGGGGCCAACGTCCTGACTTTC. It codes for CASSLRDRYSGANVLTF.

Details on this clonotype: The junction shows a germline mismatch at one end, possibly a read error. This sequence joins TRBV11-1 and TRBJ2-1; 11 nucleotides match TRBD2. Germline CDR1 reads SGHAT; CDR2 reads FQDESV (reference sequence). The CDR3 spans 19 residues. The CDR3 here is CASSSPPGLAGSSDNEQFF. DNA of the CDR3: TGTGCCAGCAGCTCCCCCCCTGGACTAGCGGGCTCCTCCGACAATGAGCAGTTCTTC.

A few counts support this clonotype. The V and J genes are TRBV7-6 and TRBJ2-7; 8 bases match TRBD1. The CDR3 runs to 15 residues. V lost 5 bases and J lost 7; bases outside the gene matches: 13. Germline CDR1 SGHVS, CDR2 FNYEAQ. The CDR3 here is CASSPKRQGQWEQYF. The CDR3 bases are TGTGCCAGCAGCCCAAAGAGACAGGGGCAGTGGGAGCAGTACTTC.

This clonotype was seen at least ten times. V is TRBV7-9 and J is TRBJ1-4; tentatively, D is TRBD1 (5 bases). The CDR3 is made up of 15 amino acids. Germline lookup yields CDR1 SEHNR and CDR2 FQNEAQ (reference sequence). Trimming took off 2 bases at V and 7 bases at J, with 14 bases between the two ends. CDR3 residues: CASSLKEQGTEKLFF. In DNA form, the CDR3 reads TGTGCCAGCAGCTTAAAAGAGCAGGGAACTGAAAAACTGTTTTTT.

This clonotype has at least ten counts. The junction differs from germline at one of its ends, possibly a read error. The V call is TRBV15, the J call TRBJ1-2; no clear D gene. CDR1 and CDR2 (germline): LNHNV, YYDKDF (reference sequence). The CDR3 length is 13 residues. This CDR3 reads CATSPGTNYGYTF. In DNA, the CDR3 is TGTGCCACCAGTCCGGGAACTAATTATGGCTACACCTTC.

This clonotype turned up a few times. V and J are TRBV2 and TRBJ2-2, with a possible D match to TRBD1 (5 bases). The ends were cut back, 7 bases at V and 4 bases at J, with 13 bases in the middle. The germline V gene has CDR1 SNHLY and CDR2 FYNNEI. This CDR3 contains 14 residues. DNA for the CDR3: TGTGCCAGCAAGTCAGGGCTTAGCACCGGGGAGCTGTTTTTT. Amino acid sequence: CASKSGLSTGELFF.

This clonotype was seen at least ten times. The J gene is TRBJ2-3, the V gene TRBV29-1; D not certain. V lost 0 bases to trimming and J lost 0 bases, with 7 bases between them. There are 14 residues in the CDR3. In germline, CDR1 is SQVTM, CDR2 ANQGSEA. CDR3 loop: CSVEDGKSTDTQYF. Written as DNA, the CDR3 is TGCAGCGTTGAAGATGGGAAAAGCACAGATACGCAGTATTTT.

The CDR3 sequence is CASSQDGRGSLSYNEQFF. DNA of the CDR3: TGTGCCAGCAGCCAAGATGGACGGGGGAGCCTCTCCTACAATGAGCAGTTCTTC. J is TRBJ2-1 and V is TRBV3-1, with D possibly TRBD2 on 6 matching bases. CDR1 is LGHDT, CDR2 YNNKEL, per germline (reference sequence). This CDR3 is built from 18 residues. Deletions cut 0 bases from V and 0 bases from J, with 15 bases between.